This TCR beta chain was observed in a study of T cell responses to AZD1222 COVID-19 vaccine. This CDR3 is 13 amino acids long. With 2 bases removed from V and 7 bases from J, the gap between germline ends came to 6 bases. Germline V gene data show CDR1 as SGHDN and CDR2 as FVKESK. Repertoires were generated with immunoSEQ multiplex PCR, while TCRdb's copy carries only in-frame clones and drops some. The data show approximately 190,000 clones, around 90% seen once. This clone was picked up one time. This TCR came from an adult in good health. Here the sequenced sample was peripheral blood, taken on day 0 of AZD1222 vaccination. The chain carries TRBV14 and TRBJ1-6; D perhaps matches TRBD1 (6 bases). The chain's CDR3 is CASSQRGNSPLHF. The CDR3 DNA is TGTGCCAGCAGCCAAAGGGGGAATTCACCCCTCCACTTT.